The 11 T cell receptor beta chains reported below all come from one sample, sequenced in a study of technical replicates of blood from a handful of donors. Profiling relied on immunoSEQ multiplex PCR, and the TCRdb table lists in-frame clones only, not all of them. Altogether about 72,000 clones are present, around 95% being singletons, with the ten largest covering approximately 0.22%. The sequencing sample was made of T cells isolated from PBMCs. The receptors derive from a human donor in good health.

The chain uses TRBV7-9 and TRBJ2-1; TRBD1 matches at 12 bases. This CDR3 comprises 19 residues. Germline V CDR1 and CDR2: SEHNR, FQNEAQ (reference sequence). After removal of 5 bases from V and 3 bases from J, the junction contained 14 bases not matched to a gene. As DNA, the CDR3 is TGTGCCAGCAGCAGAACAGGGACAGGGGGCAAAGAAAGCTACAATGAGCAGTTCTTC. Protein product: CASSRTGTGGKESYNEQFF.

This chain links TRBV11-3 with TRBJ2-1, with 7 bases fitting TRBD2. Germline lookup yields CDR1 SGHNT and CDR2 YENEEA. Losses at the gene ends were 2 bases for V and 5 bases for J; bases not matched to a gene: 6. The CDR3 has 15 residues. The CDR3 DNA sequence: TGTGCCAGCAGCTTAAGAAGCGGGGAACACAATGAGCAGTTCTTC. Translating gives CASSLRSGEHNEQFF.

The chain carries TRBV27 and TRBJ1-4; TRBD1 matches at 7 bases. Germline CDR1 MNHEY, CDR2 SMNVEV (reference sequence). V gave up 5 bases and J gave up 10 bases; unmatched junction bases: 10. The CDR3 length is 14 residues. The CDR3 coding sequence is TGTGCCAGCAGTGACACAGGGGATTACGGAAAACTGTTTTTT. Protein sequence: CASSDTGDYGKLFF.

This clone was seen only once. V is TRBV10-1 and J is TRBJ1-1; D unclear. This CDR3 region has 13 residues. The ends were cut back, 6 bases at V and 5 bases at J, with 13 bases in the middle. Germline V CDR1 and CDR2: WNHNN, SYGVQD (reference sequence). CDR3 bases: TGCGCCAGCAGCCCTTACCCGGAGACTGAAGCTTTCTTT. Translating gives CASSPYPETEAFF.

This chain joins TRBV5-1 and TRBJ2-3; 9 bases map to TRBD2. Germline CDR1 and CDR2: SGHRS and YFSETQ. This CDR3 has 15 residues. J was trimmed by 5 bases and V by 2 bases; bases with no gene match: 6. The CDR3 nucleotides are TGCGCCAGCAGCTTTCGCGGGGGGGCCGGAGATACGCAGTATTTT. This gives the protein CASSFRGGAGDTQYF.

The rearrangement links TRBV7-9 to TRBJ2-1; 15 bases are a match to TRBD2. The CDR3 length is 18 residues. Per germline, CDR1 SEHNR and CDR2 FQNEAQ (reference sequence). The J segment lost 5 bases and the V segment lost 5 bases, leaving 10 bases of the junction unmatched. CDR3 amino acids: CASSETPGTSGGNNEQFF. CDR3 sequence (DNA): TGTGCCAGCAGCGAAACTCCCGGGACTAGCGGGGGGAACAATGAGCAGTTCTTC.

This sequence joins TRBV11-2 and TRBJ2-7; possibly TRBD2 for D (6 bases). Germline CDR1 reads SGHAT; CDR2 reads FQNNGV. The germline V and J ends were trimmed by 5 bases and 3 bases, with 11 bases remaining between them. This CDR3 contains 13 residues. The DNA of the CDR3 is TGTGCCAGCAGCCCCGGGAGCTACTACGAGCAGTACTTC. Translating it yields CASSPGSYYEQYF.

V is TRBV29-1 and J is TRBJ2-5; TRBD2 matches 7 bases. V lost 0 bases, J lost 3 bases, and 1 base stayed unmatched. The CDR3 extends over 13 amino acids. CDR1 SQVTM and CDR2 ANQGSEA come from the germline V gene. The CDR3 here is CSVEEGGKETQYF. In DNA form, the CDR3 reads TGCAGCGTTGAAGAGGGGGGGAAAGAGACCCAGTACTTC.

In its sample, this clone was seen a few times. The V and J genes are TRBV9 and TRBJ1-2; D not resolved. CDR3 length: 16 amino acids. CDR1 and CDR2 from the germline V gene are SGDLS and YYNGEE. Trimming pared 0 bases from V and 2 bases from J, leaving 14 bases between. The CDR3 nucleotides read TGTGCCAGCAGCGTAGAGGTCCACGGACTGAACTATGGCTACACCTTC. Translating gives CASSVEVHGLNYGYTF.

The chain couples TRBV4-1 to TRBJ2-7; D remains unclear. V was trimmed by 4 bases and J by 5 bases, leaving 12 bases between them. Looked up from germline, CDR1 is MGHRA and CDR2 is YSYEKL. The CDR3 runs 13 residues. The CDR3 region is CASSRKRTDEQYF. CDR3 coding DNA: TGCGCCAGCAGCCGAAAACGCACTGACGAGCAGTACTTC.

V and J are TRBV27 and TRBJ2-7; D is unresolved. The CDR3 contains 15 residues. Germline lookup yields CDR1 MNHEY and CDR2 SMNVEV (reference sequence). The V end was cut by 0 bases, the J end by 3 bases, with 12 bases between. DNA of the CDR3: TGTGCCAGCAGTTTATCAGCGTGGAGAGACTACGAGCAGTACTTC. As protein: CASSLSAWRDYEQYF.